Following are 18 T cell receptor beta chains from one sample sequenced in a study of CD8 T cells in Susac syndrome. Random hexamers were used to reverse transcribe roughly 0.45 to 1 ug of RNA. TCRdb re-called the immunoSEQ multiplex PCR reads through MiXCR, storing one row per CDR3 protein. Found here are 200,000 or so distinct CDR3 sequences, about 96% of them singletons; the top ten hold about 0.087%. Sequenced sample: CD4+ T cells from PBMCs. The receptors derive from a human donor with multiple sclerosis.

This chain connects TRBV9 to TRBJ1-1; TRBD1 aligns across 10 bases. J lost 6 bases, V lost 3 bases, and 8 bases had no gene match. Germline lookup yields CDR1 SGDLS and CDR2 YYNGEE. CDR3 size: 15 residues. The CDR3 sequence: CASSEGQGGSAEAFF. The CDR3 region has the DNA TGTGCCAGCAGCGAAGGACAGGGGGGGAGCGCTGAAGCTTTCTTT.

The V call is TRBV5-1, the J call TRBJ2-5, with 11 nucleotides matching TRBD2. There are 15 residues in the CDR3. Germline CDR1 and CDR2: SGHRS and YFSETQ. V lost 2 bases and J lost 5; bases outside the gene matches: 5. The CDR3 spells CASSFGLAGRETQYF. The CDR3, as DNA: TGCGCCAGCAGCTTCGGACTAGCGGGCCGTGAGACCCAGTACTTC.

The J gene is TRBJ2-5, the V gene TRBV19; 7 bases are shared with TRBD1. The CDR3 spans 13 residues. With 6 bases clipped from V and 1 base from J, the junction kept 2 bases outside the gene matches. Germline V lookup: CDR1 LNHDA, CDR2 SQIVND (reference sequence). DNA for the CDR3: TGTGCCAGTAGCGGGACAGCCCAAGAGACCCAGTACTTC. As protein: CASSGTAQETQYF.

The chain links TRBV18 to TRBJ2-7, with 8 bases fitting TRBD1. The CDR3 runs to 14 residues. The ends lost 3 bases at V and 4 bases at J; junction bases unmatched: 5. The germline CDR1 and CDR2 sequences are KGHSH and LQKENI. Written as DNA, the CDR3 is TGTGCCAGCTCACCCCGGACAGGGAAGTACGAGCAGTACTTC. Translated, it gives CASSPRTGKYEQYF.

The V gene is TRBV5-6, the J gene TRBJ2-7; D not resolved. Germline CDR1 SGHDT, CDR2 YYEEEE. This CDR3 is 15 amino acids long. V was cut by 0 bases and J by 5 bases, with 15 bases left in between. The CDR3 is CASSLVSSRHDEQYF. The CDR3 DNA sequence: TGTGCCAGCAGCTTGGTTAGTAGCCGGCACGACGAGCAGTACTTC.

For the CDR3, the DNA is TGTGCCAGCAGTTCGAATGTTGGCTACACCTTC. Encoded protein: CASSSNVGYTF. V gene TRBV7-9 combines with J gene TRBJ1-2, with D hard to call. The CDR3 is 11 residues long. Trimming shortened V by 6 bases and J by 7 bases, and 9 bases separated the two germline ends. Germline CDR1 and CDR2: SEHNR and FQNEAQ (reference sequence).

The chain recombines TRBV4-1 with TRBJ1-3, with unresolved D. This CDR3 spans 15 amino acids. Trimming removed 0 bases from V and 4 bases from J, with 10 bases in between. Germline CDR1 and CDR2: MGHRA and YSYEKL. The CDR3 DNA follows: TGCGCCAGCAGCCAAGAGGCGCTTAACGGAAACACCATATATTTT. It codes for CASSQEALNGNTIYF.

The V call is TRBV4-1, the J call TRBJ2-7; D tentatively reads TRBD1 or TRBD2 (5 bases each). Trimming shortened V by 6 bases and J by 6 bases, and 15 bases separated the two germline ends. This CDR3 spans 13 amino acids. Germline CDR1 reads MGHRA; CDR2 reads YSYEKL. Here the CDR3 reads CASRPGAAAEQYF. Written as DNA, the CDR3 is TGCGCCAGCAGGCCCGGGGCCGCAGCCGAGCAGTACTTC.

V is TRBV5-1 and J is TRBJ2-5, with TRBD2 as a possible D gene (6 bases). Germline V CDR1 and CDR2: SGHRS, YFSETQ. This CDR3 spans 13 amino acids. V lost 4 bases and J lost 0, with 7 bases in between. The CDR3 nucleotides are TGCGCCAGCAGCAAGCGGGACCAAGAGACCCAGTACTTC. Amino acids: CASSKRDQETQYF.

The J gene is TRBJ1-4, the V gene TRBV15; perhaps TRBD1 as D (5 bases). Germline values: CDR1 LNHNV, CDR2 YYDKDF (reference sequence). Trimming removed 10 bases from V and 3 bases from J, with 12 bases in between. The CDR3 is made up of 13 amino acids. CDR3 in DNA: TGTGCCAGCGCCCGGGACCCTAATGAAAAACTGTTTTTT. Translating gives CASARDPNEKLFF.

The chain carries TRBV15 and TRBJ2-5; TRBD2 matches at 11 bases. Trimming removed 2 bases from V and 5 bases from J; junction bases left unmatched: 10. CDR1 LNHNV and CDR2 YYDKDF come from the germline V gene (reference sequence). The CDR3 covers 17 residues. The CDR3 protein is CATSRRSGRAGMETQYF. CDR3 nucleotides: TGTGCCACCAGCAGACGTAGCGGGAGGGCCGGCATGGAGACCCAGTACTTC.

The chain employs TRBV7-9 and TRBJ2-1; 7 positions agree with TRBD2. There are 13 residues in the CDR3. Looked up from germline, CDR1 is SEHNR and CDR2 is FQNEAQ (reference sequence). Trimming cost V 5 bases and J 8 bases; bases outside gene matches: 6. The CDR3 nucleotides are TGTGCCAGCAGCGGACTAGATGACGATGAGCAGTTCTTC. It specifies CASSGLDDDEQFF.

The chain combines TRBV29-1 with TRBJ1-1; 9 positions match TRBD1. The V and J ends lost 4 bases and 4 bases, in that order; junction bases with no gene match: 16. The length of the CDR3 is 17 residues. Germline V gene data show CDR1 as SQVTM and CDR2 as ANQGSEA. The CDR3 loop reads CSVASIEGQGFGTEAFF. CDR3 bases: TGCAGCGTTGCCTCGATCGAAGGACAGGGGTTTGGCACTGAAGCTTTCTTT.

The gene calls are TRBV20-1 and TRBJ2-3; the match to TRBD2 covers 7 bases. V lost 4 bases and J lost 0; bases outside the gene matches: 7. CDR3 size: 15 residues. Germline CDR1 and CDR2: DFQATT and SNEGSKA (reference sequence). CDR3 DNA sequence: TGCAGTGCTATTGCCGGGGGGTCTAGCACAGATACGCAGTATTTT. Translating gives CSAIAGGSSTDTQYF.

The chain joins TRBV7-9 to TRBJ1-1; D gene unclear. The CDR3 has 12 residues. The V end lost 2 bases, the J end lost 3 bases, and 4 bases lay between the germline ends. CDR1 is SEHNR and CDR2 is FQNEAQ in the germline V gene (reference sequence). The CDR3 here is CASSLTDTEAFF. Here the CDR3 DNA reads TGTGCCAGCAGCTTAACGGACACTGAAGCTTTCTTT.

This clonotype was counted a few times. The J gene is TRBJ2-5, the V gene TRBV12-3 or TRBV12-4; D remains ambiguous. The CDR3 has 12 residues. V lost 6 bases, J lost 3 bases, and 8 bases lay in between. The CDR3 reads CASSLQEETQYF. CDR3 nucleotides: TGTGCCAGCAGCCTTCAGGAAGAGACCCAGTACTTC.

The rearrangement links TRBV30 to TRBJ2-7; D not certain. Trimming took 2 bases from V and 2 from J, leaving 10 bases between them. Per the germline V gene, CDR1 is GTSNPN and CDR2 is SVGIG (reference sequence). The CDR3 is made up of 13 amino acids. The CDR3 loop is CAWSPRGPYEQYF. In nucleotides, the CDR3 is TGTGCCTGGAGTCCTCGAGGACCCTACGAGCAGTACTTC.

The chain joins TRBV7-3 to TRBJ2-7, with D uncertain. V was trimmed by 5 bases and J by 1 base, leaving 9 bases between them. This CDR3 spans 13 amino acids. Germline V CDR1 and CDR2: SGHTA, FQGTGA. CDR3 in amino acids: CASSRDPSYEQYF. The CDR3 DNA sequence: TGTGCCAGCAGCCGTGACCCTTCCTACGAGCAGTACTTC.